The rows below give T cell receptor beta chains drawn from one sample of a study of cytomegalovirus exposure and HLA in healthy donors. The table came from immunoSEQ multiplex PCR; TCRdb's copy has only in-frame clones and leaves some out. Among around 300,000 clones listed, about 86% were seen once. Sequencing was performed on PBMCs. The receptors originated from a woman aged 18 to 35 in good health and CMV-seronegative. CDR3s include the opening cysteine and the closing phenylalanine or tryptophan. D genes are given only for firm matches. Expanded clones get a size class; other rows say once, few or many, or leave the size out.

V gene,clone size,CDR3 length,D gene,J gene,CDR3 protein,CDR3 DNA
TRBV30,.,12,.,TRBJ1-3,CAWKSGGNTIYF,TGTGCCTGGAAATCAGGGGGAAACACCATATATTTT
TRBV18,.,14,.,TRBJ1-5,CASSPQGYNQPQHF,TGTGCCAGCTCACCCCAGGGGTACAATCAGCCCCAGCATTTT
TRBV7-9,.,13,.,TRBJ1-2,CASKGAEDYGYTF,TGTGCCAGCAAAGGGGCAGAAGACTATGGCTACACCTTC
TRBV4-3,.,15,TRBD1,TRBJ1-4,CASSPGQATNEKLFF,TGCGCCAGCAGCCCTGGACAGGCAACTAATGAAAAACTGTTTTTT
TRBV27,.,16,TRBD2,TRBJ2-1,CASSLSSGDSYNEQFF,TGTGCCAGCAGCCTCTCTAGCGGTGATTCCTACAATGAGCAGTTCTTC
TRBV6-5,.,14,TRBD1,TRBJ2-7,CASSYDREFDEQYF,TGTGCCAGCAGTTACGACAGGGAATTTGACGAGCAGTACTTC
TRBV27,.,14,.,TRBJ1-1,CASWRARLNTEAFF,TGTGCCTCCTGGCGGGCGCGGTTGAACACTGAAGCTTTCTTT
TRBV6-6,.,16,TRBD2,TRBJ2-1,CASSHPSGIKGNEQFF,TGTGCCAGCAGTCACCCAAGCGGGATTAAGGGCAATGAGCAGTTCTTC
TRBV6-1,.,12,.,TRBJ1-2,CASSAVEHGYTF,TGTGCCAGCAGTGCGGTAGAACATGGCTACACCTTC
TRBV19,once,14,.,TRBJ2-7,CASSIAGKTYEQYF,TGTGCCAGTAGTATCGCAGGGAAAACCTACGAGCAGTACTTC
TRBV10-3,.,14,.,TRBJ2-1,CAISVRDTNNEQFF,TGTGCCATCAGTGTCCGGGACACCAACAATGAGCAGTTCTTC
TRBV5-1,.,16,.,TRBJ2-2,CASSASPGQMPGELFF,TGCGCCAGCAGCGCAAGCCCGGGACAAATGCCCGGGGAGCTGTTTTTT
TRBV21-1,.,15,.,TRBJ2-7,CASSKGTSGRDEQYF,TGTGCCAGCAGCAAAGGGACTAGCGGGAGGGACGAGCAGTACTTC
TRBV5-1,.,15,.,TRBJ1-3,CASSLGTGSGNTIYF,TGCGCCAGCAGCTTGGGTACGGGATCTGGAAACACCATATATTTT
TRBV6-5,.,12,.,TRBJ2-7,CASSYSRYEQYF,TGTGCCAGCAGTTACTCCCGGTACGAGCAGTACTTC
TRBV5-1,.,12,.,TRBJ2-5,CASSGRGETQYF,TGCGCCAGCAGCGGCAGGGGAGAGACCCAGTACTTC
TRBV7-2,.,16,.,TRBJ1-2,CASSLAQTGALSGYTF,TGTGCCAGCAGCTTAGCCCAAACTGGGGCACTCTCAGGCTACACCTTC
TRBV5-1,.,15,TRBD1,TRBJ1-2,CASSPPGTANYGYTF,TGCGCCAGCAGCCCCCCTGGGACAGCCAACTATGGCTACACCTTC
TRBV7-3,.,15,TRBD2,TRBJ2-3,CASSLAGGPADTQYF,TGTGCCAGCAGCCTAGCGGGGGGGCCCGCAGATACGCAGTATTTT
TRBV4-1,once,16,TRBD1,TRBJ2-1,CASSQVGTADYNEQFF,TGCGCCAGCAGCCAAGTGGGGACAGCCGATTACAATGAGCAGTTCTTC
TRBV4-3,.,16,TRBD1,TRBJ2-7,CASSQAGTGNTYEQYF,TGCGCCAGCAGCCAAGCCGGGACAGGGAATACCTACGAGCAGTACTTC
TRBV9,few,15,TRBD1,TRBJ1-2,CASSPAGTGPYGYTF,TGTGCCAGCAGCCCGGCCGGGACAGGACCATATGGCTACACCTTC
TRBV18,.,16,.,TRBJ1-2,CASSTGQGRASYGYTF,TGTGCCAGCTCGACGGGCCAGGGAAGAGCATCCTATGGCTACACCTTC
TRBV4-3,.,12,.,TRBJ1-2,CASSHQGYGYTF,TGCGCCAGCAGCCATCAGGGCTATGGCTACACCTTC
TRBV27,.,16,.,TRBJ1-3,CASSLLSPGSGNTIYF,TGTGCCAGCAGTTTATTAAGTCCCGGGAGCGGAAACACCATATATTTT
TRBV11-2,.,19,TRBD2,TRBJ2-1,CASSPRRLAGGRSYNEQFF,TGTGCCAGCAGCCCGAGACGACTAGCGGGAGGGCGCTCCTACAATGAGCAGTTCTTC
TRBV10-3,.,14,TRBD1,TRBJ2-7,CAISEGTAMYEQYF,TGTGCCATCAGTGAAGGGACAGCTATGTACGAGCAGTACTTC
TRBV30,.,14,.,TRBJ2-5,CAWSLLPGQETQYF,TGTGCCTGGAGCCTCCTACCAGGCCAAGAGACCCAGTACTTC
TRBV7-2,.,15,TRBD1,TRBJ2-7,CASSPGQGASYEQYF,TGTGCCAGCAGCCCGGGACAGGGGGCCTCCTACGAGCAGTACTTC
TRBV9,.,13,.,TRBJ1-2,CASSVGRSYGYTF,TGTGCCAGCAGCGTAGGACGGAGCTATGGCTACACCTTC
TRBV28,.,15,TRBD1,TRBJ1-4,CASSLGGQGREKLFF,TGTGCCAGCAGTTTGGGGGGACAGGGAAGGGAAAAACTGTTTTTT
TRBV5-6,.,13,.,TRBJ1-2,CASSLDRVEGYTF,TGTGCCAGCAGCTTGGACAGGGTGGAAGGCTACACCTTC
TRBV18,.,15,.,TRBJ1-5,CASSPIHRRDQPQHF,TGTGCCAGCTCACCAATTCACAGGAGAGATCAGCCCCAGCATTTT
TRBV5-8,once,15,.,TRBJ2-7,CASSPSVRVPYEQYF,TGTGCCAGCAGCCCGTCAGTCAGGGTCCCCTACGAGCAGTACTTC
TRBV7-8,.,12,.,TRBJ1-1,CASGGYGTEAFF,TGTGCCAGCGGGGGCTACGGCACTGAAGCTTTCTTT
TRBV2,.,15,TRBD1,TRBJ1-4,CASSGPGQGNEKLFF,TGTGCCAGCAGCGGCCCGGGACAGGGAAATGAAAAACTGTTTTTT